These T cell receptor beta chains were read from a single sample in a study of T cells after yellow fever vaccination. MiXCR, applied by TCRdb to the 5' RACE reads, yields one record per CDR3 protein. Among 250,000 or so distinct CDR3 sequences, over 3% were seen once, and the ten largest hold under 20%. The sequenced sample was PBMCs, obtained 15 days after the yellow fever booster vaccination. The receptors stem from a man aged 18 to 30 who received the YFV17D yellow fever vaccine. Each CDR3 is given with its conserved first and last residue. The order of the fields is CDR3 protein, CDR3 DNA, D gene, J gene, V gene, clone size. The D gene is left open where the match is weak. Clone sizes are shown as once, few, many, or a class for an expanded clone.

CDR3aa: CASSYQQGADYGYTF; CDR3nt: TGCGCCAGCAGCTATCAACAGGGGGCGGACTATGGCTACACCTTC; d_gene: TRBD1; j_gene: TRBJ1-2; v_gene: TRBV5-1; abundance: many
CDR3aa: CASSQPLAGGHETQYF; CDR3nt: TGTGCCAGCAGCCAACCCCTAGCGGGGGGCCACGAGACCCAGTACTTC; d_gene: TRBD2; j_gene: TRBJ2-5; v_gene: TRBV7-6; abundance: many
CDR3aa: CASIGQGAGEQYF; CDR3nt: TGTGCCAGCATCGGGCAGGGGGCGGGTGAGCAGTACTTC; d_gene: TRBD1; j_gene: TRBJ2-7; v_gene: TRBV5-4; abundance: many
CDR3aa: CASKRLAGDNEQFF; CDR3nt: TGTGCCAGCAAAAGGCTAGCGGGGGACAATGAGCAGTTCTTC; d_gene: TRBD2; j_gene: TRBJ2-1; v_gene: TRBV6-2/TRBV6-3; abundance: many
CDR3aa: CASSLAEGYGYTF; CDR3nt: TGCGCCAGCAGCTTGGCCGAAGGCTATGGCTACACCTTC; d_gene: NA; j_gene: TRBJ1-2; v_gene: TRBV5-1; abundance: many
CDR3aa: CASSHEPGTGSEQFF; CDR3nt: TGCGCCAGCAGCCATGAACCCGGGACAGGTTCAGAGCAGTTCTTC; d_gene: TRBD1; j_gene: TRBJ2-1; v_gene: TRBV4-1; abundance: many
CDR3aa: CASSPEWAGYGYTF; CDR3nt: TGTGCCAGCTCACCGGAGTGGGCCGGCTATGGCTACACCTTC; d_gene: NA; j_gene: TRBJ1-2; v_gene: TRBV18; abundance: many
CDR3aa: CASSVDQEQETQYF; CDR3nt: TGTGCCAGCAGCGTAGATCAGGAGCAAGAGACCCAGTACTTC; d_gene: NA; j_gene: TRBJ2-5; v_gene: TRBV9; abundance: many
CDR3aa: CASSFEGTESYEQYF; CDR3nt: TGTGCCAGCAGCTTCGAAGGGACAGAGTCCTACGAGCAGTACTTC; d_gene: TRBD1; j_gene: TRBJ2-7; v_gene: TRBV7-9; abundance: many
CDR3aa: CASSQSGMGVGGYTF; CDR3nt: TGCGCCAGCAGTCAATCGGGGATGGGGGTCGGCGGCTACACCTTC; d_gene: NA; j_gene: TRBJ1-2; v_gene: TRBV23-1; abundance: many
CDR3aa: CASRFSGGASTDTQYF; CDR3nt: TGTGCCAGCAGGTTTTCGGGGGGGGCCAGCACAGATACGCAGTATTTT; d_gene: TRBD2; j_gene: TRBJ2-3; v_gene: TRBV7-8; abundance: many
CDR3aa: CASSLVGGGYNEQFF; CDR3nt: TGTGCCAGCAGCTTAGTCGGGGGAGGGTACAATGAGCAGTTCTTC; d_gene: TRBD2; j_gene: TRBJ2-1; v_gene: TRBV5-4; abundance: many